The clone carrying this T cell receptor beta chain was found a few times. The antigen remains undetermined. The sample is drawn from a study of blood T cells in healthy people across ages. Findings of the study overall: One million T cells yielded diversity estimates that were considered underestimates.

The CDR3 runs to 19 residues. Per germline, CDR1 DFQATT and CDR2 SNEGSKA (reference sequence). V was clipped by 0 bases and J by 3 bases; unmatched bases: 14. Primed by a sample-barcoded 5' primer and a J-beta primer mix, a second PCR proceeded for roughly 6 to 12 cycles. TCRdb recomputed calls from the 5' RACE reads with MiXCR, one row per CDR3 protein. This sample has hundreds of thousands of distinct CDR3 sequences, with approximately 59% found just once. This clonotype originated in a man between 60 and 75 years old in good health. The sequencing input was blood. The chain has TRBV20-1 and TRBJ2-3; TRBD2 matches 11 bases. The DNA of the CDR3 is TGCAGTGCTAGAGATCCGGGAGGGTCTAGCGGGGGGAAGACAGATACGCAGTATTTT. Amino acids: CSARDPGGSSGGKTDTQYF.